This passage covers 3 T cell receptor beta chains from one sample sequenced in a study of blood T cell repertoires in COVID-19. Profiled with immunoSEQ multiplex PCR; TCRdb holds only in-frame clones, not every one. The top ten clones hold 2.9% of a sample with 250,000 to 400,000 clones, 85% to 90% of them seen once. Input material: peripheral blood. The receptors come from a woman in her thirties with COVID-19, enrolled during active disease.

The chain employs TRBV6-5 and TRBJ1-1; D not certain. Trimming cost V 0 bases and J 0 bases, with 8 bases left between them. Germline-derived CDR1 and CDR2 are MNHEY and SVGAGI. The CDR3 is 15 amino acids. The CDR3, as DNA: TGTGCCAGCAGTTACTCCGAGATATTGAACACTGAAGCTTTCTTT. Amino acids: CASSYSEILNTEAFF.

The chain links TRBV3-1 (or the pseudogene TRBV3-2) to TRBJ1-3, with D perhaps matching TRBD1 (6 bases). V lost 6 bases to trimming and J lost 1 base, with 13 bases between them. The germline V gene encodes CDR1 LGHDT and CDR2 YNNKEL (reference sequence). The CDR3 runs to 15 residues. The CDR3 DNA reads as TGTGCCAGCAGTTCCGACAGGAGTTCTGGAAACACCATATATTTT. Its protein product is CASSSDRSSGNTIYF.

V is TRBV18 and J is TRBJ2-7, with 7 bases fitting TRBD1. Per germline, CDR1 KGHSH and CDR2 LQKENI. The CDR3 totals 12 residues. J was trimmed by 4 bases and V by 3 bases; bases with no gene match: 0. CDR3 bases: TGTGCCAGCTCACCGGGACAGTACGAGCAGTACTTC. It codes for CASSPGQYEQYF.